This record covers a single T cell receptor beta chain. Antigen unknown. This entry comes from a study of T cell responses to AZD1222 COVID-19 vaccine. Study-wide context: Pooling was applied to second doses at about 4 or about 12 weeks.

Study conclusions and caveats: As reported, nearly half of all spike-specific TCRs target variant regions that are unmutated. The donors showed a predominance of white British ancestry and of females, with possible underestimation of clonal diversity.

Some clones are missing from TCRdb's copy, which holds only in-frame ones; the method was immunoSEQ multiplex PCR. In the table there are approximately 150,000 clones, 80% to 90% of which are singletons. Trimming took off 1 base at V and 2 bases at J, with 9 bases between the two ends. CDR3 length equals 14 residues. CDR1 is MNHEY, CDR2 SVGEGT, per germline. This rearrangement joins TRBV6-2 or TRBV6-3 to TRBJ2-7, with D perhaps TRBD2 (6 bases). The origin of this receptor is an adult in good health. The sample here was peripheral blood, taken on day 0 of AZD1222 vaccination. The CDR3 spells CASSYYSGPYEQYF. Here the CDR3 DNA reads TGTGCCAGCAGTTACTATAGCGGACCCTACGAGCAGTACTTC.